Each of the 7 T cell receptor beta chains below was sequenced from the same sample in a study of T cells after yellow fever vaccination. Each CDR3 protein is one row after TCRdb ran MiXCR on the 5' RACE reads. Among under 400,000 distinct CDR3 sequences listed, more than 9% were seen once. This material consisted of PBMCs, taken on the day of the first yellow fever vaccination. The origin of the receptors is a man in his late teens or twenties who received the YFV17D yellow fever vaccine.

The rearrangement joins TRBV28 to TRBJ2-6, with D maybe TRBD1 (5 bases). With 5 bases removed from V and 2 bases from J, the gap between germline ends came to 16 bases. CDR3 length: 17 residues. From germline, CDR1 is MDHEN and CDR2 SYDVKM. CDR3 region: CASSPLILGAGANVLTF. CDR3 coding DNA: TGTGCCAGCAGTCCTCTTATTTTAGGGGCTGGGGCCAACGTCCTGACTTTC.

In its sample, this clonotype was seen a few times. The rearrangement joins TRBV7-9 to TRBJ1-1; D unclear. V lost 5 bases and J 1 base, leaving 11 bases between the germline ends. The CDR3 is made up of 14 amino acids. The V gene's germline CDR1 is SEHNR and CDR2 FQNEAQ (reference sequence). The CDR3 loop is CASSRGSSNTEAFF. CDR3 DNA sequence: TGTGCCAGCAGCCGCGGATCGTCGAACACTGAAGCTTTCTTT.

Ten or more counts support this clonotype. CDR3 region: CASSPESDTQYF. DNA of the CDR3: TGCGCCAGCAGCCCGGAGTCAGATACGCAGTATTTT. The gene calls are TRBV5-1 and TRBJ2-3; D unresolved. The CDR3 has 12 residues. Germline V gives CDR1 SGHRS, CDR2 YFSETQ. Trimming took off 4 bases at V and 4 bases at J, with 7 bases between the two ends.

This clonotype was observed a handful of times. The V and J genes are TRBV7-2 and TRBJ1-3; the D gene is possibly TRBD1 (6 bases). Germline CDR1 and CDR2: SGHTA and FQGNSA. The germline V and J ends were trimmed by 5 bases and 0 bases, with 11 bases remaining between them. The length of the CDR3 is 15 residues. CDR3 sequence: CASSRGQPSGNTIYF. CDR3 in DNA: TGTGCCAGCAGCCGTGGACAGCCCTCTGGAAACACCATATATTTT. The full variable domain, in which reference TRBV7-2 and TRBJ1-3 provide the parts outside the CDR3, is GAGVSQSPSNKVTEKGKDVELRCDPISGHTALYWYRQSLGQGLEFLIYFQGNSAPDKSGLPSDRFSAERTGGSVSTLTIQRTQQEDSAVYLCASSRGQPSGNTIYFGEGSWLTVV.

This clonotype has a handful of counts. The CDR3 DNA reads TGCGCCAGCAGCTTGGTGCCGACAGGGCGTGAGCAGTTCTTC. Translation gives CASSLVPTGREQFF. V gene TRBV5-1 combines with J gene TRBJ2-1, with 7 bases lining up with TRBD1. J was trimmed by 9 bases and V by 0 bases; bases with no gene match: 6. This CDR3 has 14 amino acids. Germline CDR1 reads SGHRS; CDR2 reads YFSETQ.

This clonotype was seen more than once but under ten times. V usage is TRBV25-1 and J usage is TRBJ1-2, with a weak D call TRBD1 (5 bases). This CDR3 region has 14 residues. CDR1 and CDR2 from the germline V gene are MGHDK and SYGVNS. V lost 8 bases and J lost 7, with 20 bases in between. This CDR3 reads CASRSSGGRSGYTF. The CDR3 coding sequence is TGTGCCAGCCGCTCCAGTGGGGGAAGGAGTGGCTACACCTTC.

This clonotype occurred a few times. This chain links TRBV5-1 with TRBJ2-3; the D gene could be TRBD1 or TRBD2 (5 bases each). The CDR3 is made up of 14 amino acids. From germline, CDR1 is SGHRS and CDR2 YFSETQ. V lost 1 base and J 4 bases, leaving 10 bases between the germline ends. CDR3 in amino acids: CASSLMGVADTQYF. The DNA of the CDR3 is TGCGCCAGCAGCTTGATGGGGGTTGCAGATACGCAGTATTTT.